This is a list of T cell receptor beta chains from one sample in a study of T cells in tumors after PD-1 blockade. The data were produced by immunoSEQ multiplex PCR, yet TCRdb's version contains in-frame clones alone and is incomplete. The sample includes about 63,000 clones, roughly 70% of them seen just once. Sequences were derived from PBMCs, sampled after anti-PD-1 treatment. All receptors come from a human donor with basal cell carcinoma. Each CDR3 is given with its conserved first and last residue. A D gene is named only where the DNA matches it firmly. Size values are once, few and many counts, or a class for expanded clones, and some rows have none.

clone size,J gene,V gene,D gene,CDR3 protein,CDR3 DNA
-,TRBJ1-1,TRBV3-1/TRBV3-2,-,CASSQSGVNTEAFF,TGTGCCAGCAGCCAATCGGGGGTGAACACTGAAGCTTTCTTT
-,TRBJ2-2,TRBV7-9,-,CASSFQMGYTGELFF,TGTGCCAGCAGCTTCCAGATGGGCTATACCGGGGAGCTGTTTTTT
-,TRBJ2-3,TRBV19,-,CASSIYGGDTQYF,TGTGCCAGTAGTATCTACGGGGGTGATACGCAGTATTTT
-,TRBJ1-1,TRBV27,-,CASSNSMNTEAFF,TGTGCCAGCAGTAACAGTATGAACACTGAAGCTTTCTTT
-,TRBJ1-2,TRBV25-1,TRBD1,CASSELGQGGYTF,TGTGCCAGCAGTGAATTAGGACAGGGGGGCTACACCTTC
-,TRBJ2-3,TRBV7-2,TRBD2,CASSLIGDRLAGLTDTQYF,TGTGCCAGCAGCTTAATTGGGGACCGACTAGCGGGGCTCACAGATACGCAGTATTTT
-,TRBJ2-3,TRBV6-1,TRBD2,CASSVSSRTSGGSTDTQYF,TGTGCCAGCAGTGTCTCTTCGCGGACTAGCGGGGGGAGCACAGATACGCAGTATTTT
-,TRBJ2-7,TRBV5-1,-,CASSATTYEQYF,TGCGCCAGCAGTGCAACTACCTACGAGCAGTACTTC
-,TRBJ2-3,TRBV5-1,-,CASSLVQGSTDTQYF,TGCGCCAGCAGCTTGGTACAGGGTAGCACAGATACGCAGTATTTT
-,TRBJ1-1,TRBV28,TRBD1,CASSLLQQGREAFF,TGTGCCAGCAGTTTACTCCAACAGGGGCGGGAAGCTTTCTTT
-,TRBJ1-1,TRBV28,-,CASSPTRRGFGTEAFF,TGTGCCAGCAGCCCAACTAGACGGGGGTTTGGCACTGAAGCTTTCTTT
few,TRBJ1-6,TRBV30,-,CAWSVSEGSPLHF,TGTGCCTGGAGTGTTTCGGAGGGCTCACCCCTCCACTTT
-,TRBJ1-5,TRBV19,TRBD1,CASDRGSNQPQHF,TGTGCCAGCGACAGGGGTAGCAATCAGCCCCAGCATTTT
few,TRBJ1-1,TRBV5-1,-,CASRGVYTEAFF,TGCGCCAGCAGGGGGGTGTACACTGAAGCTTTCTTT
-,TRBJ2-1,TRBV3-1/TRBV3-2,TRBD2,CASSRGGLAVFYNEQFF,TGTGCCAGCAGCCGAGGGGGACTAGCGGTGTTCTACAATGAGCAGTTCTTC
-,TRBJ1-2,TRBV5-4,-,CASSPWTAVYGYTF,TGTGCCAGCAGCCCCTGGACAGCTGTCTATGGCTACACCTTC
-,TRBJ2-2,TRBV7-6,-,CASSWGYTGELFF,TGTGCCAGCAGCTGGGGGTACACCGGGGAGCTGTTTTTT
-,TRBJ1-2,TRBV29-1,-,CSVEKDREGYTF,TGCAGCGTTGAAAAGGACAGAGAAGGCTACACCTTC
-,TRBJ2-7,TRBV28,-,CASSLIYEQYF,TGTGCCAGCAGCCTTATCTACGAGCAGTACTTC
once,TRBJ2-1,TRBV19,-,CASSMAINNEQFF,TGTGCCAGTAGTATGGCTATCAACAATGAGCAGTTCTTC
-,TRBJ1-6,TRBV2,-,CATRSSYNSPLHF,TGTGCCACACGAAGCTCCTATAATTCACCCCTCCACTTT
-,TRBJ1-6,TRBV30,-,CAWSVGGSDNSPLHF,TGTGCCTGGAGTGTAGGCGGCAGCGATAATTCACCCCTCCACTTT
-,TRBJ1-2,TRBV5-4,TRBD1,CASSSRPDRDFYTF,TGTGCCAGCAGCTCCCGTCCGGACAGGGATTTCTACACCTTC
once,TRBJ1-1,TRBV27,-,CASSPSQEGRNPEAFF,TGTGCCAGCAGTCCCTCTCAGGAGGGAAGGAACCCTGAAGCTTTCTTT
many,TRBJ1-2,TRBV7-9,TRBD1,CASSPRQGGYTF,TGTGCCAGCAGCCCCCGACAGGGCGGCTACACCTTC
-,TRBJ2-5,TRBV6-5,-,CASIPRGGETQYF,TGTGCCAGCATTCCAAGAGGGGGGGAGACCCAGTACTTC
-,TRBJ2-1,TRBV5-4,TRBD1,CASSLGTGPRSSYNEQFF,TGTGCCAGCAGCTTGGGGACAGGGCCCAGGAGCTCCTACAATGAGCAGTTCTTC
few,TRBJ2-5,TRBV6-2/TRBV6-3,TRBD2,CASSYSGGGFQETQYF,TGTGCCAGCAGTTACTCGGGCGGGGGGTTCCAAGAGACCCAGTACTTC
-,TRBJ2-7,TRBV5-1,TRBD1,CASSSTGGPYEQYF,TGCGCCAGCAGTTCGACAGGGGGGCCCTACGAGCAGTACTTC
-,TRBJ1-4,TRBV5-8,-,CASSLGRLNEKLFF,TGTGCCAGCAGCTTGGGACGCCTAAATGAAAAACTGTTTTTT
-,TRBJ1-2,TRBV2,TRBD1,CASSVTGPGYTF,TGTGCCAGCAGTGTGACAGGGCCTGGCTACACCTTC
-,TRBJ1-1,TRBV5-1,-,CASSLGGQNTEAFF,TGCGCCAGCAGCTTGGGGGGGCAGAACACTGAAGCTTTCTTT
-,TRBJ1-1,TRBV5-1,-,CASSSSPGHLNTEAFF,TGCGCCAGCAGTTCTTCCCCGGGACACTTGAACACTGAAGCTTTCTTT
-,TRBJ1-1,TRBV5-1,TRBD1,CASSPVTGGTFTEAFF,TGCGCCAGCAGCCCCGTTACAGGGGGCACGTTTACTGAAGCTTTCTTT
-,TRBJ1-5,TRBV18,-,CASSKASGDSNQPQHF,TGTGCCAGCTCAAAGGCCTCAGGGGATAGCAATCAGCCCCAGCATTTT
-,TRBJ1-2,TRBV6-5,-,CASRAWGGDYGYTF,TGTGCCAGCAGGGCGTGGGGGGGGGACTATGGCTACACCTTC
-,TRBJ1-6,TRBV19,-,CASRTGTYNSPLHF,TGTGCCAGTAGAACAGGGACCTATAATTCACCCCTCCACTTT
-,TRBJ2-7,TRBV4-2,TRBD2,CASSQDHGSGALEQYF,TGTGCCAGCAGCCAAGATCACGGTAGCGGGGCCCTCGAGCAGTACTTC
-,TRBJ2-6,TRBV19,-,CASMQGRGTGANVLTF,TGTGCCAGTATGCAGGGAAGGGGGACTGGGGCCAACGTCCTGACTTTC
few,TRBJ2-2,TRBV30,TRBD2,CACIAGGNTGELFF,TGTGCCTGTATAGCGGGGGGGAACACCGGGGAGCTGTTTTTT
-,TRBJ1-6,TRBV7-8,-,CASSLAGANNSPLHF,TGTGCTAGCAGCTTAGCCGGGGCCAATAATTCACCCCTCCACTTT
-,TRBJ1-3,TRBV9,-,CASSAVDSGNTIYF,TGTGCCAGCAGCGCCGTGGACTCTGGAAACACCATATATTTT
-,TRBJ2-2,TRBV5-1,TRBD1,CASTERQGTPGELFF,TGCGCCAGCACCGAGAGACAGGGGACCCCCGGGGAGCTGTTTTTT
-,TRBJ2-7,TRBV28,-,CASSGGPYEQYF,TGTGCCAGCAGTGGGGGACCCTACGAGCAGTACTTC
once,TRBJ2-5,TRBV19,-,CARNRQVQETQYF,TGTGCCAGGAACAGACAGGTCCAAGAGACCCAGTACTTC
-,TRBJ1-1,TRBV30,TRBD1,CAWRETGGAGTEAFF,TGTGCCTGGAGGGAGACAGGGGGCGCGGGCACTGAAGCTTTCTTT
-,TRBJ1-1,TRBV6-6,-,CASSARGTEAFF,TGTGCCAGCAGCGCCCGAGGGACTGAAGCTTTCTTT
-,TRBJ2-7,TRBV5-1,TRBD1,CASSPQGQAVGEQYF,TGCGCCAGCAGCCCCCAAGGACAGGCCGTGGGTGAGCAGTACTTC
-,TRBJ2-3,TRBV6-2/TRBV6-3,-,CASSYSYTQYF,TGTGCCAGCAGTTACTCGTATACGCAGTATTTT
-,TRBJ2-5,TRBV24-1,TRBD1,CATGGTGGQRETQYF,TGTGCCACCGGGGGAACAGGGGGCCAGCGGGAGACCCAGTACTTC
-,TRBJ1-6,TRBV3-1/TRBV3-2,TRBD1,CASSRTGDNSPLHF,TGTGCCAGCAGCCGTACAGGGGATAATTCACCCCTCCACTTT
once,TRBJ2-3,TRBV6-5,-,CASSQRGGSTDTQYF,TGTGCCAGCAGCCAAAGGGGGGGTTCGACAGATACGCAGTATTTT
-,TRBJ1-3,TRBV18,TRBD1,CASSPGQGDGNTIYF,TGTGCCAGCTCACCGGGACAGGGGGACGGAAACACCATATATTTT
once,TRBJ1-2,TRBV11-3,-,CASSSWDYYGYTF,TGTGCCAGCAGCTCCTGGGACTACTATGGCTACACCTTC
few,TRBJ2-5,TRBV7-9,-,CASSLEGGKQETQYF,TGTGCCAGCAGCTTAGAAGGCGGCAAACAAGAGACCCAGTACTTC
-,TRBJ1-4,TRBV9,TRBD1,CASSETGGSHEKLFF,TGTGCCAGCAGCGAGACAGGGGGTAGTCATGAAAAACTGTTTTTT
-,TRBJ2-4,TRBV27,-,CASSPFPVAKNIQYF,TGTGCCAGCAGTCCCTTCCCTGTAGCCAAAAACATTCAGTACTTC